This T cell receptor (beta chain) was profiled in a study of cytomegalovirus exposure and HLA in healthy donors. Study as a whole: Researchers found that more than 70% of under 450 genotyped donors fell within the Caucasian-associated ancestry cluster.

PCR amplification relied on 60 Vbeta primers (plus 13 Jbeta primers). Libraries were prepared by immunoSEQ multiplex PCR; TCRdb keeps only in-frame clonotypes and omits some of them. Of tens of thousands of clones listed, approximately 80% were seen once; the top ten hold roughly 5.6%. The CDR3 covers 15 residues. Germline-derived CDR1 and CDR2 are SGHTA and FQGTGA. V trimming: 6 bases; J trimming: 6 bases; junction bases outside the gene matches: 11. The chain links TRBV7-3 to TRBJ2-1; 7 bases fit TRBD2. Sequencing used PBMCs. The sequence was collected from a male donor in good health and CMV-seronegative. CDR3 nucleotide sequence: TGTGCCAGCAGTTCCGCGGCGGGGGTGGGCAATGAGCAGTTCTTC. This encodes CASSSAAGVGNEQFF. Drawing the rest from reference TRBV7-3 and TRBJ2-1, the complete variable domain is GAGVSQTPSNKVTEKGKYVELRCDPISGHTALYWYRQSLGQGPEFLIYFQGTGAADDSGLPNDRFFAVRPEGSVSTLKIQRTERGDSAVYLCASSSAAGVGNEQFFGPGTRLTVL.